Listed below are T cell receptor beta chains from one sample, sequenced in a study of shared clonotypes between healthy human individuals. TCRdb's table, derived via immunoSEQ multiplex PCR, lists solely in-frame clones and lacks some. The profile shows a few million clones, around 94% of them singletons. The sequenced sample consisted of naive CD4+ T cells sorted from blood. These receptor sequences come from a young man in good health. The CDR3 runs from the conserved cysteine through the conserved F or W. Some rows mark clone size as missing; the rest say once, few, many or name a class of expanded clone.

j_call v_call clone_size cdr3_aa
TRBJ2-1 TRBV15 . CATSRTGTGSRNEQFF
TRBJ2-3 TRBV4-3 . CASSQAWRNTDTQYF
TRBJ1-2 TRBV6-1 . CASSQGVDRGLGYTF
TRBJ2-7 TRBV7-3 . CASSLEQGAYEQYF
TRBJ2-5 TRBV5-4 . CASSLDRVEEYF
TRBJ2-5 TRBV18 once CASSPPYGSAETQYF
TRBJ1-2 TRBV25-1 . CASSAMGLGNYGYTF
TRBJ2-7 TRBV18 . CASSLQDREQYF
TRBJ2-7 TRBV7-2 . CASSLVRGVYEQYF
TRBJ1-5 TRBV6-5 . CASSYSGPRSNQPQHF
TRBJ1-5 TRBV10-3 few CATRTGVNQPQHF
TRBJ2-7 TRBV10-1 . CASSESGVAYEQYF
TRBJ2-3 TRBV7-7 . CASSFGGGRDTQYF
TRBJ1-4 TRBV19 . CASSRDSREKLFF
TRBJ2-3 TRBV19 . CASSDYSGGGGIGAADTQYF
TRBJ1-1 TRBV6-1 . CASTDRGGGHFMNTEAFF
TRBJ1-2 TRBV18 . CASSWTRDSYGYTF
TRBJ2-7 TRBV5-1 . CASSLMREGPRGQYF
TRBJ2-3 TRBV6-5 . CATESDGTQYF
TRBJ2-2 TRBV7-9 once CASSFVTTGELFF
TRBJ1-1 TRBV6-5 . CASRLGLNTEAFF
TRBJ2-2 TRBV28 . CASSSGGQGGELFF
TRBJ1-1 TRBV7-3 . CASSLETNTEAFF
TRBJ2-5 TRBV11-3 . CASRVKAGGRQETQYF
TRBJ2-3 TRBV5-1 . CASSSGGSGTDTQYF
TRBJ2-3 TRBV11-2 . CASSLQKITDTQYF
TRBJ1-4 TRBV7-9 . CASSFRGGEDEKLFF
TRBJ1-5 TRBV6-5 . CASSLTGGGNQPQHF
TRBJ1-2 TRBV2 . CASSLGSPYGYTF
TRBJ2-5 TRBV7-2 . CASSLVTGQETQYF
TRBJ2-1 TRBV6-1 . CASSPRTGWTDEQFF
TRBJ1-2 TRBV5-1 . CASSLEAGTRGYTF
TRBJ2-7 TRBV6-1 . CASSGQGAPSYEQYF
TRBJ2-2 TRBV19 once CASRRGQGTGELFF
TRBJ2-1 TRBV21-1 . CASPNGGGPYNEQFF
TRBJ1-3 TRBV5-4 . CAAGTDQNTIYF
TRBJ2-2 TRBV6-1 . CASTTGGGTGELFF
TRBJ1-1 TRBV7-6 . CASSPGQGVKNTEAFF
TRBJ1-2 TRBV28 . CASSPLGQTYGYTF
TRBJ1-6 TRBV28 . CASSTRRDLGPNSPLHF
TRBJ1-2 TRBV5-1 . CASSPMAGDYGYTF
TRBJ2-3 TRBV6-1 . CASSVRDRGSDTQYF
TRBJ2-1 TRBV30 . CARQGGPYNEQFF
TRBJ1-4 TRBV28 . CASSLTPGAGGEKLFF
TRBJ2-1 TRBV6-5 . CATGLAAGNEQFF
TRBJ2-6 TRBV5-6 . CASSLLQGQGANVLTF
TRBJ2-7 TRBV6-1 . CASSDVVPWGGLYEQYF
TRBJ1-4 TRBV19 . CASSLIRTAATNEKLFF
TRBJ1-2 TRBV6-5 . CASKEGSNGYTF
TRBJ1-1 TRBV7-3 . CASSLSQNTEAFF